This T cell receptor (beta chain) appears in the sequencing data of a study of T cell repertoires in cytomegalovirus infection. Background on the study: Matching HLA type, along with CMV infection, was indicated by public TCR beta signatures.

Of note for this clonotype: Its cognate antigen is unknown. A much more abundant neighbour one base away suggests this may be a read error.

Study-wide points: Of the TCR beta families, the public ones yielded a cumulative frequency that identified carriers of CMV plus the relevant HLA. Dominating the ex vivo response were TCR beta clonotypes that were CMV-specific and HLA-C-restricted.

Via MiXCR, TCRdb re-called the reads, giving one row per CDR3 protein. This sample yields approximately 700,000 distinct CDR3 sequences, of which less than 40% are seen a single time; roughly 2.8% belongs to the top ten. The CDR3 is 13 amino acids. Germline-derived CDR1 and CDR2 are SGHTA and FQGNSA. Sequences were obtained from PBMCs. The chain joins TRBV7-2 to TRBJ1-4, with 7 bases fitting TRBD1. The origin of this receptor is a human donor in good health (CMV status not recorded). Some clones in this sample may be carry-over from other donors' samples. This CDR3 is CDSSSDRVGKLFF. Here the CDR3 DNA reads TGTGACAGCAGCTCAGACAGGGTAGGAAAACTGTTTTTT.